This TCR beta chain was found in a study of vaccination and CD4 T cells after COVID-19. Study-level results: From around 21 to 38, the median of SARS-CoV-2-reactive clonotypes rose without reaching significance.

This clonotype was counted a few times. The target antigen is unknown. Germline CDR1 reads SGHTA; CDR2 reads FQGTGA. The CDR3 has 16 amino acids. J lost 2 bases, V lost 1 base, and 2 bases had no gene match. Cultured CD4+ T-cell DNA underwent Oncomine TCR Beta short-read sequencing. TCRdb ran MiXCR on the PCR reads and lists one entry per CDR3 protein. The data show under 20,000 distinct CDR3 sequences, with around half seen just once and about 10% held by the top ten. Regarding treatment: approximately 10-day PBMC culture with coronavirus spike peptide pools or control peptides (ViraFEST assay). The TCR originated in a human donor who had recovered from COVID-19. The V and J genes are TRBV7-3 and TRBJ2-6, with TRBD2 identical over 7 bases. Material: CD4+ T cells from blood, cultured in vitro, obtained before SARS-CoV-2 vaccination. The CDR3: CASSLSAGAGANVLTF. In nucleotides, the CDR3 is TGTGCCAGCAGCTTAAGTGCGGGGGCTGGGGCCAACGTCCTGACTTTC. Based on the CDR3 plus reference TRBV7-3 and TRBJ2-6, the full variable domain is GAGVSQTPSNKVTEKGKYVELRCDPISGHTALYWYRQSLGQGPEFLIYFQGTGAADDSGLPNDRFFAVRPEGSVSTLKIQRTERGDSAVYLCASSLSAGAGANVLTFGAGSRLTVL.